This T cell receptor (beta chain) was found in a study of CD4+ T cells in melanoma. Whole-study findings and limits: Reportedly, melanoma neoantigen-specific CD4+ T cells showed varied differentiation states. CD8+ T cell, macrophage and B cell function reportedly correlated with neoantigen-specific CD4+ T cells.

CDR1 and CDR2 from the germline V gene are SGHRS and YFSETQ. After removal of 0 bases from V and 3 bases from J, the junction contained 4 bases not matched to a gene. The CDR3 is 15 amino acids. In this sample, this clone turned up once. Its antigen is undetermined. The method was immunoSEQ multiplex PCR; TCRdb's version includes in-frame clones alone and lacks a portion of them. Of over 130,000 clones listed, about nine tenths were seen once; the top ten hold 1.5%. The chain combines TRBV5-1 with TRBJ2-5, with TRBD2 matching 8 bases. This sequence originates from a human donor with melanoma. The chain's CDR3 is CASSLGGTREETQYF. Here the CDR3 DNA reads TGCGCCAGCAGCTTGGGGGGGACTAGAGAAGAGACCCAGTACTTC.